A selection of T cell receptor beta chains follows, all from one sample in a study of blood T cells in healthy people across ages. MiXCR was run by TCRdb on the 5' RACE reads, yielding one entry per CDR3 protein. The sample holds hundreds of thousands of distinct CDR3 sequences, around three fifths seen once. Sample: blood. The receptors were sampled from a man between 60 and 75 years old in good health. Each CDR3 is given with its conserved first and last residue. A D gene is named only where the DNA matches it firmly. Size tells how often a clone was seen (once, few, many) or the class of an expanded clone, and some rows leave it out.

d_gene	v_gene	j_gene	abundance	CDR3nt	CDR3aa
NA	TRBV20-1	TRBJ1-1	few	TGCAGTGCGGTCGGGGGCGGGGGGGCTGAAGCTTTCTTT	CSAVGGGGAEAFF
NA	TRBV10-3	TRBJ2-6	NA	TGTGCCATCAGTGACATAGGGTCAGCTGGGGCCAACGTCCTGACTTTC	CAISDIGSAGANVLTF
TRBD1	TRBV11-2	TRBJ2-7	NA	TGTGCCAGCAGCTCGACAGGGGTAAAAAACGAGCAGTACTTC	CASSSTGVKNEQYF
TRBD1	TRBV5-1	TRBJ2-7	few	TGCGCCAGCAGCCACAGGACAGGGAACGAGCAGTACTTC	CASSHRTGNEQYF
TRBD2	TRBV5-4	TRBJ2-1	few	TGTGCCAGCAGCTTGGGAGGACTAGCGGGGGTTTCGAATGAGCAGTTCTTC	CASSLGGLAGVSNEQFF
NA	TRBV12-3/TRBV12-4	TRBJ1-4	few	TGTGCCAGCAGTCCACGGTCACCCGGGGAAAAACTGTTTTTT	CASSPRSPGEKLFF
NA	TRBV7-2	TRBJ2-3	few	TGTGCCAGCAGCTTAGGCCTAGGAAGCACAGATACGCAGTATTTT	CASSLGLGSTDTQYF
NA	TRBV5-1	TRBJ1-2	once	TGCGCCAGCAGCCTCCCTCCGGGGACACGGATTAACTATGGCTACACCTTC	CASSLPPGTRINYGYTF
NA	TRBV20-1	TRBJ2-7	NA	TGCAGTGCTAGACCCAACAACAGGGCGGTGGCCCTCCGATACGAGCAGTACTTC	CSARPNNRAVALRYEQYF
NA	TRBV6-5	TRBJ2-1	NA	TGTGCCAGCAGTAAGAGGGCCTCCTACAATGAGCAGTTCTTC	CASSKRASYNEQFF
TRBD1	TRBV12-3/TRBV12-4	TRBJ1-5	NA	TGTGCCAGCAGTCAGGGACAGGACTTTAGCAATCAGCCCCAGCATTTT	CASSQGQDFSNQPQHF
TRBD2	TRBV25-1	TRBJ2-5	NA	TGTGCCAGCAGTGAAGTCCCTGCTACTAGCGGCGGAGAGACCCAGTACTTC	CASSEVPATSGGETQYF
NA	TRBV6-2/TRBV6-3	TRBJ1-1	NA	TGTGCCAGCAGTGGGAGGGTGACTGAAGCTTTCTTT	CASSGRVTEAFF
NA	TRBV28	TRBJ1-6	once	TGTGCCAGCAGTCCACCCCGGGCTTCGGGGGGTTCACCCCTCCACTTT	CASSPPRASGGSPLHF
NA	TRBV11-2	TRBJ2-3	NA	TGTGCCAGCAACCTGGACGGATCCACAGATACGCAGTATTTT	CASNLDGSTDTQYF
NA	TRBV20-1	TRBJ2-3	NA	TGCAGTGCTAAACGGGGGGCTGGCACAGATACGCAGTATTTT	CSAKRGAGTDTQYF
TRBD2	TRBV20-1	TRBJ2-7	NA	TGCAGTGCTAACCGGCTAGCGGGGGTCGGCGAGCAGTACTTC	CSANRLAGVGEQYF
NA	TRBV3-1	TRBJ2-5	few	TGTGCCAGCAGCCAAGACTGGGCACAAGAGACCCAGTACTTC	CASSQDWAQETQYF
NA	TRBV11-2	TRBJ2-7	once	TGTGCCAGCAGCTCGGCGGGGCCCCAAGGCGCCTACGAGCAGTACTTC	CASSSAGPQGAYEQYF
NA	TRBV5-5	TRBJ2-3	NA	TGTGCCAGCAGCCCTGGGGACCCCGGGGCAGATACGCAGTATTTT	CASSPGDPGADTQYF
NA	TRBV9	TRBJ2-7	NA	TGTGCCAGCAGCGTAGGTAGTCCCTACGAGCAGTACTTC	CASSVGSPYEQYF
NA	TRBV7-9	TRBJ2-4	NA	TGTGCCAGCAGCGTTCAGGGGCAAAACATTCAGTACTTC	CASSVQGQNIQYF
NA	TRBV3-1	TRBJ2-1	NA	TGTGCCAGCAGCCAAGGTGAGGCTGCCTACAATGAGCAGTTCTTC	CASSQGEAAYNEQFF
NA	TRBV10-3	TRBJ1-2	few	TGTGCCATCAGGCCTGACCAGACAGCCTCCACCTATGGCTACACCTTC	CAIRPDQTASTYGYTF